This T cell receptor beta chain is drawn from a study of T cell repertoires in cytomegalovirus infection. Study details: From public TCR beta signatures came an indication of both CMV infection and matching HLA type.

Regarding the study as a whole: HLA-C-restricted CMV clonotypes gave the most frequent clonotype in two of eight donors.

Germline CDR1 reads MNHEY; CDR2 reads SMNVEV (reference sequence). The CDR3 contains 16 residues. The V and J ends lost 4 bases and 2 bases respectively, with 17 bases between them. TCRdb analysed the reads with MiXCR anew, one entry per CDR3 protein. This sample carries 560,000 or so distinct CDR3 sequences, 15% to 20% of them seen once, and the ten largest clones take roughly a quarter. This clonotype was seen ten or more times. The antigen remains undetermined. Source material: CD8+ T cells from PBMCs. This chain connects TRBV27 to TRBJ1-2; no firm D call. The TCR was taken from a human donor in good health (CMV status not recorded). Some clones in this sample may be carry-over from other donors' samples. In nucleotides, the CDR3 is TGTGCCAGCAGTTCCACTTCCTCAGGATCAAACTATGGCTACACCTTC. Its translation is CASSSTSSGSNYGYTF.